This section outlines one T cell receptor beta chain sequence together with its context. Its specificity is not known. This record belongs to a study of somatic mutations in cytotoxic T cells in rheumatoid arthritis. Across the whole study: In some cases, T-cell populations stained with V beta antibodies were flow-sorted at nearly 100% purity, and these included V beta1+ cells sequenced for TCRB. Study-level findings and limits: There was no knowledge of the antigen targets of the expanded CD8+ clones. Statistically, CD8+ T-cell clonality was not significantly distinct between individuals with rheumatoid arthritis and age-matched healthy controls. The CD8+ clonality of rheumatoid arthritis patients increased with age, whereas that of healthy controls did not.

TCRdb's table, derived via immunoSEQ multiplex PCR, lists solely in-frame clones and lacks some. The sample has about 15,000 clones; roughly 77% are singletons. Trimming removed 6 bases from V and 0 bases from J, with 11 bases in between. Germline V gene data show CDR1 as MNHEY and CDR2 as SMNVEV (reference sequence). The CDR3 consists of 15 residues. The V call is TRBV27, the J call TRBJ2-2, with D possibly matching TRBD2 (5 bases). The TCR sequence derives from an adult with rheumatoid arthritis. Specimen: CD8+ T cells sorted from blood. Here the CDR3 DNA reads TGTGCCAGCAGCGAATCACTAGCGAACACCGGGGAGCTGTTTTTT. It is translated as CASSESLANTGELFF.